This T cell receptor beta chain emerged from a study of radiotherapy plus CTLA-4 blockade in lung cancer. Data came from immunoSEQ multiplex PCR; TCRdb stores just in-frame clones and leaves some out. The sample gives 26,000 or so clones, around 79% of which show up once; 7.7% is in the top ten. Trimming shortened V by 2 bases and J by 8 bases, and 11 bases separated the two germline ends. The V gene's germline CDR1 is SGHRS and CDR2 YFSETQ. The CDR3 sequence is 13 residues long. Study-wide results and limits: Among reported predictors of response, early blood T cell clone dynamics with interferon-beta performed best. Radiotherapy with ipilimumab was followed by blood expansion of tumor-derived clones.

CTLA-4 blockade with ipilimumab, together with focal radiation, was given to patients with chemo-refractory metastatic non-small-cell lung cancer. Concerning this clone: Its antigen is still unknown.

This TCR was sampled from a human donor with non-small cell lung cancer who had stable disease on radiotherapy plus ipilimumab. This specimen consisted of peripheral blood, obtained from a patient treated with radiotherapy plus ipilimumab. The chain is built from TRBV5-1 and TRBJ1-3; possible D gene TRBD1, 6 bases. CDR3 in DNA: TGCGCCAGCAGCTTCCAGGGGCTAGACACCATATATTTT. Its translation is CASSFQGLDTIYF.